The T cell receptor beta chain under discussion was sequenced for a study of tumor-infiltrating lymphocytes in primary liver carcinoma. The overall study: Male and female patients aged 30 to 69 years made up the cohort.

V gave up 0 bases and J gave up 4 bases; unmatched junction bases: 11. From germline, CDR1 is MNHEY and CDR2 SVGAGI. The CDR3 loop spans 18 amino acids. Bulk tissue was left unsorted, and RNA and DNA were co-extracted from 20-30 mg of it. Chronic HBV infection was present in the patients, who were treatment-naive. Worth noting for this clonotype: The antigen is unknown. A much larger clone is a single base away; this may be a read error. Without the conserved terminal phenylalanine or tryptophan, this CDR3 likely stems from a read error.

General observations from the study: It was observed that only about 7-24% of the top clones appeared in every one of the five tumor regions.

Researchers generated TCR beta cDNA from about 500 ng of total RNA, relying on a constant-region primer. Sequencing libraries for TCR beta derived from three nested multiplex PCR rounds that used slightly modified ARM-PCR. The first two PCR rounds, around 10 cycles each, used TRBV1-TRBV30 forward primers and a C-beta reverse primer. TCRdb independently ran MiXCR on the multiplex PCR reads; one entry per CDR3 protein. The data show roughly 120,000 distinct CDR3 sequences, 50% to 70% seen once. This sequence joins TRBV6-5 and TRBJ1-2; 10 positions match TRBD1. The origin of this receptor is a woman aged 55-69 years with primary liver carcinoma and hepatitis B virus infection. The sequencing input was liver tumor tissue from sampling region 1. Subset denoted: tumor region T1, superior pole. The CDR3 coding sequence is TGTGCCAGCAGTTACTCCATCCCTGGACAGGGGGGGGGCTATGGCTACACCCTC. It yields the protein CASSYSIPGQGGGYGYTL.